This entry describes one T cell receptor beta chain. What it binds is not known. Noted treatment: oral pan-JAK inhibitor, 5-10 mg twice daily. RNA was isolated and reverse transcribed to cDNA, the sequencing template. Profiled with immunoSEQ multiplex PCR; TCRdb holds only in-frame clones, not every one. The repertoire holds 150,000 to 200,000 clones, with approximately 67% as singletons. This record comes from a study of CD8+ T cells in alopecia areata. Whole-study results and caveats: Tofacitinib yielded significantly lower scalp clonality and fewer expanded CD8+ clones among the top 100.

From germline, CDR1 is SQVTM and CDR2 ANQGSEA. The germline V and J ends were trimmed by 4 bases and 6 bases, with 3 bases remaining between them. CDR3 length: 9 residues. Specimen: CD4+ T cells sorted from blood, collected between weeks 49 and 50, from a patient treated with tofacitinib. The chain combines TRBV29-1 with TRBJ1-1; D unclear. The TCR sequence derives from a human donor with alopecia areata. The CDR3 coding sequence is TGCAGCGTTGGTCCTGAAGCTTTCTTT. Its translation: CSVGPEAFF.